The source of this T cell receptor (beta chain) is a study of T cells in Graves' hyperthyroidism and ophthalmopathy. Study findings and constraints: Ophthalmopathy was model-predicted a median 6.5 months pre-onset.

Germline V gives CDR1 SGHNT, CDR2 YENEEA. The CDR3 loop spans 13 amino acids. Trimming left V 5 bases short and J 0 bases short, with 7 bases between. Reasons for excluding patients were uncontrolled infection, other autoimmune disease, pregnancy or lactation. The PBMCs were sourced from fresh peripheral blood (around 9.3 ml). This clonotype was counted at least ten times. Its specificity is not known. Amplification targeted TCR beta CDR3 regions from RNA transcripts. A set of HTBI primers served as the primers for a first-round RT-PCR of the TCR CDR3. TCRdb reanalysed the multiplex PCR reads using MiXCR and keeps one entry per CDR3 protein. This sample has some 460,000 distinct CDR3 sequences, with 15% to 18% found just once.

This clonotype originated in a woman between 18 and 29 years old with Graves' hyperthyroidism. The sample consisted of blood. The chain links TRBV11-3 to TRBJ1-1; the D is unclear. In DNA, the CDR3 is TGTGCCAGCAGCCGTACCTTGAACACTGAAGCTTTCTTT. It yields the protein CASSRTLNTEAFF.